The present T cell receptor (beta chain) was sequenced within a study of cytomegalovirus exposure and HLA in healthy donors. Study results and caveats: Based on reports, TCR beta sequences accurately predicted HLA-A and HLA-B alleles for most subjects.

In regard to this clone: No antigen is known for it.

PCR employed 60 Vbeta and 13 Jbeta primers. The repertoire was sequenced with immunoSEQ multiplex PCR; TCRdb's copy has only in-frame clones and lacks some. The data show roughly 140,000 clones, 80% seen once. Trimming stripped 4 bases from V and 3 bases from J, with 12 bases between. Looked up from germline, CDR1 is LNHDA and CDR2 is SQIVND (reference sequence). The CDR3 is made up of 14 amino acids. The sample taken for sequencing was PBMCs. The chain combines TRBV19 with TRBJ1-2; D is unresolved. The sequence derives from a male donor in good health and CMV-seronegative. DNA of the CDR3: TGTGCCAGTAGTAGGGCCATCAACTACTATGGCTACACCTTC. The encoded protein is CASSRAINYYGYTF.